The T cell receptor (beta chain) under discussion was sequenced for a study of shared clonotypes between healthy human individuals. With ten immunoSEQ deep assay plates, unsorted PBMC DNA underwent sequencing. Only in-frame clones appear in the TCRdb table, and some are missing; sequencing was by immunoSEQ multiplex PCR. The sample yields 450,000 to 600,000 clones, roughly 85% seen once. This clone was counted once. Germline V CDR1 and CDR2: KGHSH, LQKENI. There are 16 residues in the CDR3. V dropped 3 bases and J dropped 1; count of bases not matched to a gene: 8. The clonotype comes from a woman aged 40 to 49 in good health. Some clones in this sample may be carry-over from other donors' samples. Specimen: PBMCs. The V and J genes are TRBV18 and TRBJ2-5; 7 bases are shared with TRBD2. The CDR3 loop reads CASSPSAGDIQETQYF. CDR3 in DNA: TGTGCCAGCTCACCCAGTGCGGGAGACATCCAAGAGACCCAGTACTTC.